This TCR beta chain stems from a study of blood T cell repertoires in COVID-19. The CDR3 runs 17 residues. The V end lost 1 base, the J end lost 0 bases, and 15 bases lay between the germline ends. CDR1 and CDR2 from the germline V gene are SEHNR and FQNEAQ (reference sequence). TCRdb's table, derived via immunoSEQ multiplex PCR, lists solely in-frame clones and lacks some. The data hold approximately 27,000 clones, with 80% to 90% observed a single time. V usage is TRBV7-9 and J usage is TRBJ1-1; D is undetermined. The material sequenced was peripheral blood. The sequence was collected from a man between 65 and 79 years old with acute or convalescent COVID-19. CDR3 residues: CASSLDGLGRLNTEAFF. The DNA of the CDR3 is TGTGCCAGCAGCTTAGACGGACTTGGACGGTTGAACACTGAAGCTTTCTTT.